This T cell receptor beta chain was documented in a study of blood T cell repertoires in COVID-19. Assay: immunoSEQ multiplex PCR; the TCRdb copy retains only in-frame clones and omits some. The sample contains about 260,000 clones, over 80% of which appear only once. Source material: peripheral blood. The clonotype originates from a woman between 65 and 79 years old with COVID-19, enrolled during active disease.

The CDR3 sequence is CASTGTPSIGGSGYTF. CDR3 bases: TGTGCCAGCACCGGAACCCCATCTATCGGGGGGTCTGGCTACACCTTC. The J gene is TRBJ1-2, the V gene TRBV2, with D possibly TRBD1 on 5 matching bases. Trimming left V 7 bases short and J 7 bases short, with 25 bases between. CDR3 size: 16 residues. Germline lookup yields CDR1 SNHLY and CDR2 FYNNEI.